The rows below give T cell receptor beta chains drawn from one sample of a study of blood T cell repertoires in COVID-19. Measured with immunoSEQ multiplex PCR; TCRdb has only the in-frame clones, and not every one. Of about 130,000 clones detected, roughly 80% appear once; the ten largest clones hold roughly 4.9%. Sequencing was done on a sample of peripheral blood. The origin of the receptors is an older woman with COVID-19, enrolled during active disease. The CDR3 runs from the conserved cysteine through the conserved F or W. The order of the fields is CDR3 DNA, CDR3 protein, J gene, V gene, D gene, clone size. The D gene is left open where the match is weak. Expanded clones are given a class, and other clones once, few, many or no size at all.

CDR3 DNA: TGTGCCAGCAGCTTGTCCACAGGCCCAAACTATGGCTACACCTTC
CDR3 protein: CASSLSTGPNYGYTF
J gene: TRBJ1-2
V gene: TRBV5-5
D gene: .
clone size: .

CDR3 DNA: TGTGCCAGCAGAGGACAGGGGGTTGGTGGCTACACCTTC
CDR3 protein: CASRGQGVGGYTF
J gene: TRBJ1-2
V gene: TRBV6-4
D gene: TRBD1
clone size: .

CDR3 DNA: TGTGCCAGCAGTCCCTGGCGGGCTAGCGGAAGCACAGATACGCAGTATTTT
CDR3 protein: CASSPWRASGSTDTQYF
J gene: TRBJ2-3
V gene: TRBV28
D gene: TRBD2
clone size: .

CDR3 DNA: TGCAGCGTTGGGGGACAGGGGGGTCAGCCCCAGCATTTT
CDR3 protein: CSVGGQGGQPQHF
J gene: TRBJ1-5
V gene: TRBV29-1
D gene: TRBD1
clone size: .

CDR3 DNA: TGTGCCAGCAGTTACACCCTTGAGGGCTATGGCTACACCTTC
CDR3 protein: CASSYTLEGYGYTF
J gene: TRBJ1-2
V gene: TRBV6-5
D gene: .
clone size: .

CDR3 DNA: TGTGCCAGCAGCCGGTGGAGCGGGGCTGCCCAAGAGACCCAGTACTTC
CDR3 protein: CASSRWSGAAQETQYF
J gene: TRBJ2-5
V gene: TRBV6-2/TRBV6-3
D gene: TRBD2
clone size: once

CDR3 DNA: TGCGCCAGCAGCCTGGGGGGACTAGCGGGGGATGAGCAGTTCTTC
CDR3 protein: CASSLGGLAGDEQFF
J gene: TRBJ2-1
V gene: TRBV4-1
D gene: TRBD2
clone size: .

CDR3 DNA: TGTGCCAGCAGCCTCCTGGGACAGGGGGCCGCTGGGCAATATGGCTACACCTTC
CDR3 protein: CASSLLGQGAAGQYGYTF
J gene: TRBJ1-2
V gene: TRBV3-1/TRBV3-2
D gene: TRBD1
clone size: .

CDR3 DNA: TGTGCCAGCAGCCAAACTACGCCCAGGGGCGCCTATGGCTACACCTTC
CDR3 protein: CASSQTTPRGAYGYTF
J gene: TRBJ1-2
V gene: TRBV7-8
D gene: .
clone size: .

CDR3 DNA: TGTGCCAGCAGTACCGACAGGGACCACACAGATACGCAGTATTTT
CDR3 protein: CASSTDRDHTDTQYF
J gene: TRBJ2-3
V gene: TRBV2
D gene: TRBD1
clone size: once

CDR3 DNA: TGTGCCAGCACCGGTCAGGGGGCAGGGACTGAAGCTTTCTTT
CDR3 protein: CASTGQGAGTEAFF
J gene: TRBJ1-1
V gene: TRBV2
D gene: TRBD1
clone size: few

CDR3 DNA: TGTGCCAGCAGCAAAAGGGGGGAGGGGTGGAACACTGAAGCTTTCTTT
CDR3 protein: CASSKRGEGWNTEAFF
J gene: TRBJ1-1
V gene: TRBV21-1
D gene: .
clone size: .

CDR3 DNA: TGCGCCAGCAGCTTGGACGGGGGAGACGTATCTTACGAGCAGTACTTC
CDR3 protein: CASSLDGGDVSYEQYF
J gene: TRBJ2-7
V gene: TRBV5-1
D gene: .
clone size: .

CDR3 DNA: TGCGCCAGCACCCCGGGAGGGGATTCATATAATCAGCCCCAGCATTTT
CDR3 protein: CASTPGGDSYNQPQHF
J gene: TRBJ1-5
V gene: TRBV4-1
D gene: .
clone size: few

CDR3 DNA: TGTGCCATCAGTGAGGGGACAGGGCTTGGGAACACCGGGGAGCTGTTTTTT
CDR3 protein: CAISEGTGLGNTGELFF
J gene: TRBJ2-2
V gene: TRBV10-3
D gene: TRBD1
clone size: .

CDR3 DNA: TGTGCCAGCAGCACACAGGGGGCAGCTTTCTTT
CDR3 protein: CASSTQGAAFF
J gene: TRBJ1-1
V gene: TRBV3-1/TRBV3-2
D gene: TRBD1
clone size: .